These T cell receptor beta chains were read from a single sample in a study of blood T cells in healthy people across ages. TCRdb fed the 5' RACE reads into MiXCR, producing one record per CDR3 protein. The sample has approximately 490,000 distinct CDR3 sequences; nearly 25% are singletons. These data also featured in a second study, about T cells of mothers and their children.

Sequencing input: blood. All receptors come from a boy aged 5-17 years in good health. CDR3s include the opening cysteine and the closing phenylalanine or tryptophan. The order of the fields is clone size, D gene, J gene, V gene, CDR3 protein, CDR3 DNA. D genes are given only for firm matches. Some rows mark clone size as missing; the rest say once, few, many or name a class of expanded clone.

NA NA TRBJ1-1 TRBV19 CASSMSSANTEAFF TGTGCCAGTAGTATGAGTTCAGCGAACACTGAAGCTTTCTTT
NA TRBD1 TRBJ2-1 TRBV20-1 CSAGTAPDSEQFF TGCAGTGCCGGGACAGCCCCCGATAGTGAGCAGTTCTTC
NA TRBD1 TRBJ2-5 TRBV28 CASRSHRGRLETQYF TGTGCCAGCAGATCCCACAGGGGGCGCCTAGAGACCCAGTACTTC
NA NA TRBJ2-4 TRBV28 CASSFRSEGPIQYF TGTGCCAGCAGTTTTCGGTCCGAGGGTCCCATTCAGTACTTC
NA TRBD1 TRBJ1-1 TRBV7-2 CACSYGQGPTNTEAFF TGTGCCTGCAGCTACGGACAGGGACCGACGAACACTGAAGCTTTCTTT
few NA TRBJ2-5 TRBV7-6 CASSLGAVGPGETQYF TGTGCCAGCAGCTTAGGGGCGGTCGGGCCTGGGGAGACCCAGTACTTC
NA NA TRBJ1-2 TRBV2 CASNVDGYYGYTF TGTGCCAGCAATGTCGACGGGTACTATGGCTACACCTTC
NA NA TRBJ1-4 TRBV20-1 CSASPGRRDEKLFF TGCAGTGCTAGCCCGGGGAGGAGGGATGAAAAACTGTTTTTT
NA NA TRBJ2-7 TRBV9 CASSPDFSSYEQYF TGTGCCAGCAGCCCCGACTTCAGCTCCTACGAGCAGTACTTC
NA TRBD1 TRBJ2-3 TRBV29-1 CSARTGGTDTQYF TGCAGCGCCAGGACAGGGGGCACAGATACGCAGTATTTT
NA NA TRBJ2-3 TRBV4-1 CASSQDPGQALTDTQYF TGCGCCAGCAGCCAAGATCCTGGCCAGGCCCTAACAGATACGCAGTATTTT
NA NA TRBJ1-2 TRBV12-3/TRBV12-4 CASSLGDVLWGYTF TGTGCCAGCAGTCTGGGGGACGTCTTGTGGGGCTACACCTTC
NA NA TRBJ1-4 TRBV20-1 CSAGPDNHVNPATNEKLFF TGCAGTGCTGGACCCGATAACCATGTTAACCCAGCAACTAATGAAAAACTGTTTTTT
few NA TRBJ2-6 TRBV3-1 CASSQVSRASGANVLTF TGTGCCAGCAGCCAAGTATCCCGGGCGTCGGGGGCCAACGTCCTGACTTTC
few NA TRBJ2-1 TRBV9 CASSRRYNEQFF TGTGCCAGCAGCCGGAGGTACAATGAGCAGTTCTTC
NA TRBD2 TRBJ2-1 TRBV19 CASSPTGLAVYNEQFF TGTGCCAGTAGTCCGACGGGACTAGCGGTTTACAATGAGCAGTTCTTC
NA TRBD1 TRBJ1-5 TRBV28 CASSPHPYSGTGGNQPQHF TGTGCCAGCAGTCCCCATCCGTACTCCGGGACAGGGGGTAATCAGCCCCAGCATTTT
NA NA TRBJ1-3 TRBV5-4 CASRQELSGNTIYF TGTGCCAGCAGGCAGGAACTCTCTGGAAACACCATATATTTT
NA TRBD2 TRBJ2-4 TRBV27 CASSRGGSNIQYF TGTGCCAGCAGTCGGGGAGGGTCGAACATTCAGTACTTC
NA TRBD1 TRBJ1-1 TRBV6-5 CASSLHRQGETEAFF TGTGCCAGCAGTTTACACCGACAGGGGGAAACTGAAGCTTTCTTT
NA NA TRBJ2-1 TRBV27 CASSPGTIGNEQFF TGTGCCAGCAGTCCCGGGACGATCGGCAATGAGCAGTTCTTC
many NA TRBJ2-4 TRBV29-1 CSVEVVQTIAKNIQYF TGCAGCGTTGAAGTGGTCCAAACCATAGCCAAAAACATTCAGTACTTC
NA NA TRBJ1-4 TRBV7-9 CASSSIEGATNEKLFF TGTGCCAGCAGCTCTATAGAGGGTGCAACTAATGAAAAACTGTTTTTT
NA TRBD1 TRBJ1-4 TRBV6-5 CAGSYRDRGEKLFF TGTGCCGGCAGTTACCGGGACAGGGGTGAAAAACTGTTTTTT
NA NA TRBJ2-1 TRBV2 CASSELKSRPKWDNEQFF TGTGCCAGCAGTGAACTAAAATCGCGACCGAAATGGGACAATGAGCAGTTCTTC
NA TRBD2 TRBJ2-1 TRBV20-1 CSALAWSSYNEQFF TGCAGTGCACTAGCGTGGAGCTCCTACAATGAGCAGTTCTTC
NA NA TRBJ2-3 TRBV7-2 CASSFQPQAGDTQYF TGTGCCAGCAGCTTCCAGCCCCAAGCTGGGGATACGCAGTATTTT
NA TRBD1 TRBJ2-5 TRBV15 CATSRDATGGAETQYF TGTGCCACCAGCAGAGATGCGACAGGGGGCGCGGAGACCCAGTACTTC
NA NA TRBJ2-5 TRBV7-9 CASRQTPFQETQYF TGTGCCAGCAGACAGACTCCGTTCCAAGAGACCCAGTACTTC
NA TRBD2 TRBJ2-3 TRBV5-1 CASSFSPGLATSTDTQYF TGCGCCAGCAGCTTTTCCCCGGGACTAGCGACTAGCACAGATACGCAGTATTTT
few NA TRBJ1-4 TRBV3-1 CASSLGQNVMKKLFF TGTGCCAGTAGCCTAGGACAGAATGTGATGAAAAAACTGTTTTTT